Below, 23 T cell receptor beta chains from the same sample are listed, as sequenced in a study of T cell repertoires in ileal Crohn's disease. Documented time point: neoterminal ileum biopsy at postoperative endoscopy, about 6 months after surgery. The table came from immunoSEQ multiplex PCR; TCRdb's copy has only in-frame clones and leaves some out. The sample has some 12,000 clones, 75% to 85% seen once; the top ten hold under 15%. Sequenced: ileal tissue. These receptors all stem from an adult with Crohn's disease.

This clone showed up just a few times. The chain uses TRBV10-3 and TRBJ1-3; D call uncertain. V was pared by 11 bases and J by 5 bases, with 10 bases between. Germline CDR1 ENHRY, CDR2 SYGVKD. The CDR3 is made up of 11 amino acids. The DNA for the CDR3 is TGTGCCCTCTTCTTTAGAAACACCATATATTTT. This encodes CALFFRNTIYF.

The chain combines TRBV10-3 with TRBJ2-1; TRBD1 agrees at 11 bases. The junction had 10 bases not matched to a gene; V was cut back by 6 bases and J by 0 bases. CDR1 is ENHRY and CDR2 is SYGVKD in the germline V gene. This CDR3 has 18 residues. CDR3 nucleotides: TGTGCCATCAGCGGGGACAGGGGGTATGGGAGCTCCTACAATGAGCAGTTCTTC. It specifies CAISGDRGYGSSYNEQFF.

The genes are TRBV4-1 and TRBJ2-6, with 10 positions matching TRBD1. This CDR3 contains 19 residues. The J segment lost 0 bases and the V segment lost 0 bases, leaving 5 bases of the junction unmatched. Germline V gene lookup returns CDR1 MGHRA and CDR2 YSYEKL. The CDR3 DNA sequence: TGCGCCAGCAGCCAAGATGGGACAGGGGCCTTCTCTGGGGCCAACGTCCTGACTTTC. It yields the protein CASSQDGTGAFSGANVLTF.

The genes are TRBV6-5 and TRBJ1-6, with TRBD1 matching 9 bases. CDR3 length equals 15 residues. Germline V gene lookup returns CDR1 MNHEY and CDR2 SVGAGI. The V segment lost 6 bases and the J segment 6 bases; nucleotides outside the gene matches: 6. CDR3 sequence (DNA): TGTGCCAGCAGACCACAGGGGGCGGGTAATTCACCCCTCCACTTT. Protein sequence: CASRPQGAGNSPLHF.

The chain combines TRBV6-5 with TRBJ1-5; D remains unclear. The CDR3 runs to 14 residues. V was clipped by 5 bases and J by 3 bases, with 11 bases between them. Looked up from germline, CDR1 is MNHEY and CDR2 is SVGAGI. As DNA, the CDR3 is TGTGCCAGCAGTCCTTACACCAACAATCAGCCCCAGCATTTT. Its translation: CASSPYTNNQPQHF.

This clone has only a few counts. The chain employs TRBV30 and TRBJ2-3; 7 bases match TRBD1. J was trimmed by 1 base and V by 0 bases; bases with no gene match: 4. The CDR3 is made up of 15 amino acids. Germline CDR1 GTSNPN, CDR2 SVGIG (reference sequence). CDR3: CAWSVRDSGTDTQYF. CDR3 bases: TGTGCCTGGAGTGTAAGGGACAGCGGCACAGATACGCAGTATTTT.

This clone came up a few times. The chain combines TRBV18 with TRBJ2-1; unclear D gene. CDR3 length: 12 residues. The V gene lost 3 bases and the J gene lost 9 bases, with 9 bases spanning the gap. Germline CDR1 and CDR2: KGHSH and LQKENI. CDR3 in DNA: TGTGCCAGCTCACCCCGTCCCCCTGAGCAGTTCTTC. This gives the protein CASSPRPPEQFF.

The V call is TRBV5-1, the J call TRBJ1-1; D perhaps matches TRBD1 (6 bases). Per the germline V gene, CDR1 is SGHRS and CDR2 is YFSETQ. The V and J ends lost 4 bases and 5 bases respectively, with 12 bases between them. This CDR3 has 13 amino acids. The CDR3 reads CASSAGTQTEAFF. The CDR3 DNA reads TGCGCCAGCAGCGCCGGGACACAGACTGAAGCTTTCTTT.

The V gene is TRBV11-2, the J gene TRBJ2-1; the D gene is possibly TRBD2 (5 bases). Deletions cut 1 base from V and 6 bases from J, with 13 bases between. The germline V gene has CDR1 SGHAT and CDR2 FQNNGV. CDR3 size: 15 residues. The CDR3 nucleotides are TGTGCCAGCAGCTTAGTTGAAGTTCGGGGCAATGAGCAGTTCTTC. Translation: CASSLVEVRGNEQFF.

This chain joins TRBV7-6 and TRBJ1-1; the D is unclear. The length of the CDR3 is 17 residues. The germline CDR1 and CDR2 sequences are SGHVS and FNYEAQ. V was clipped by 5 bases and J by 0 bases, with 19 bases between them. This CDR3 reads CASSPVAHMSMNTEAFF. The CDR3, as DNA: TGTGCCAGCAGCCCCGTGGCCCACATGTCGATGAACACTGAAGCTTTCTTT.

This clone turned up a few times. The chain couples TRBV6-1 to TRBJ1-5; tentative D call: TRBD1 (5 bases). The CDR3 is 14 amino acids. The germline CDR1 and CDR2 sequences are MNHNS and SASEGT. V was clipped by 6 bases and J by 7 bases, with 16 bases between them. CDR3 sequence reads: CASRWGQEGQPQHF. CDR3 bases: TGTGCCAGCAGATGGGGCCAGGAGGGACAGCCCCAGCATTTT.

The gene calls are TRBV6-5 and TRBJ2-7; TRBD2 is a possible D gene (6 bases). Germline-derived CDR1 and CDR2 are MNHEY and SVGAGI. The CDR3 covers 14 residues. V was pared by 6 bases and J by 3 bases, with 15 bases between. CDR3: CASSLARVGYEQYF. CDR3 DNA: TGTGCCAGCAGCCTAGCGAGGGTGGGCTACGAGCAGTACTTC.

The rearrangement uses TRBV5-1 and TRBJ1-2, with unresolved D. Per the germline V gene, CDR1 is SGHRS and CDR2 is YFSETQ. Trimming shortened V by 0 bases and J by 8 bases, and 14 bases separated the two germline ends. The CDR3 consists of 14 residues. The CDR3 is CASSLGVQALGYTF. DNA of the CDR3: TGCGCCAGCAGCTTGGGGGTTCAGGCTCTGGGCTACACCTTC.

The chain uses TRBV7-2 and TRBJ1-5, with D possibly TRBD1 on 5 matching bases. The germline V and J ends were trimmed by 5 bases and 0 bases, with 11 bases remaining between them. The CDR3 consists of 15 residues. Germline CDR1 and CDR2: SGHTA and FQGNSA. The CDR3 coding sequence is TGTGCCAGCAGCAGGGATCAGGGTAGCAATCAGCCCCAGCATTTT. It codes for CASSRDQGSNQPQHF.

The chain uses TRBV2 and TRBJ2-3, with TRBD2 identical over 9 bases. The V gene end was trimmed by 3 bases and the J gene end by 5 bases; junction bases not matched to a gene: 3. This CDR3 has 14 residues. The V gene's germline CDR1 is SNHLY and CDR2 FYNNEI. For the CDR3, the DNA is TGTGCCAGCAGTGATGGACTAGCGAAAGATACGCAGTATTTT. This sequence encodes CASSDGLAKDTQYF.

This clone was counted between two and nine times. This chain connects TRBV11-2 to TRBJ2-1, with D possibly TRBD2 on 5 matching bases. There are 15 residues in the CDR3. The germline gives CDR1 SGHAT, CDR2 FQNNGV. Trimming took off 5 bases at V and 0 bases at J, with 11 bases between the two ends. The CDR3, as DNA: TGTGCCAGCAGCCCCGAGGGCAACTCCTACAATGAGCAGTTCTTC. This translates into CASSPEGNSYNEQFF.

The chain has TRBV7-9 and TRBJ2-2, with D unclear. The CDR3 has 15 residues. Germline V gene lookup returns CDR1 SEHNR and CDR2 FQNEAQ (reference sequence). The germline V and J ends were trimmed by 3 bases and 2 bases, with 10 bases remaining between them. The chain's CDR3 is CASSFVRQNTGELFF. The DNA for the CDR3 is TGTGCCAGCAGCTTTGTCAGACAAAACACCGGGGAGCTGTTTTTT. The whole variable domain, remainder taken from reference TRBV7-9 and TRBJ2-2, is DTGVSQNPRHKITKRGQNVTFRCDPISEHNRLYWYRQTLGQGPEFLTYFQNEAQLEKSRLLSDRFSAERPKGSFSTLEIQRTEQGDSAMYLCASSFVRQNTGELFFGEGSRLTVL.

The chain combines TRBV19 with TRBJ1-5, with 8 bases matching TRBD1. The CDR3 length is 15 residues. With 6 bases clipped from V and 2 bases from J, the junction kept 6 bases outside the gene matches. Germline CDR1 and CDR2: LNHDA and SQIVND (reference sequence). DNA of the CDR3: TGTGCCAGTAGACATGACAGGGGCCGCAATCAGCCCCAGCATTTT. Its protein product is CASRHDRGRNQPQHF. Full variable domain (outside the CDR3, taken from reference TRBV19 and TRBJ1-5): DGGITQSPKYLFRKEGQNVTLSCEQNLNHDAMYWYRQDPGQGLRLIYYSQIVNDFQKGDIAEGYSVSREKKESFPLTVTSAQKNPTAFYLCASRHDRGRNQPQHFGDGTRLSIL.

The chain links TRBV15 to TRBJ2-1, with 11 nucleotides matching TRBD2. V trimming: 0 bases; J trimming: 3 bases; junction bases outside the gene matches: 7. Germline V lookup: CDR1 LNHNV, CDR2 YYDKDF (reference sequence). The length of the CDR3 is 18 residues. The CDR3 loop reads CATSRDRASGGLYNEQFF. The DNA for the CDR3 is TGTGCCACCAGCAGAGACCGGGCTAGCGGGGGGCTCTACAATGAGCAGTTCTTC. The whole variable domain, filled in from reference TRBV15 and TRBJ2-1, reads DAMVIQNPRYQVTQFGKPVTLSCSQTLNHNVMYWYQQKSSQAPKLLFHYYDKDFNNEADTPDNFQSRRPNTSFCFLDIRSPGLGDTAMYLCATSRDRASGGLYNEQFFGPGTRLTVL.

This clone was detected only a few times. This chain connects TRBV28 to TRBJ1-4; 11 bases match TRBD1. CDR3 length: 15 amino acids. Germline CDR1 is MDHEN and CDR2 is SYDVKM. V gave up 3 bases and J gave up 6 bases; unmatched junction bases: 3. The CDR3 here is CASSFLGQGDEKLFF. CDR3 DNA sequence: TGTGCCAGCAGTTTCTTGGGACAGGGGGATGAAAAACTGTTTTTT.

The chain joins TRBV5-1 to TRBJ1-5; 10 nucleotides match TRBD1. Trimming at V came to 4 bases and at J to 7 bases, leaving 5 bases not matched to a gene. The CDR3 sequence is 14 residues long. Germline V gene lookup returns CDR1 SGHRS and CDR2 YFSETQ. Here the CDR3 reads CASSLGTGVQPQHF. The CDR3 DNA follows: TGCGCCAGCAGCCTGGGGACAGGGGTCCAGCCCCAGCATTTT. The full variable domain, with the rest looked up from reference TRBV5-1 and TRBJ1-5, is KAGVTQTPRYLIKTRGQQVTLSCSPISGHRSVSWYQQTPGQGLQFLFEYFSETQRNKGNFPGRFSGRQFSNSRSEMNVSTLELGDSALYLCASSLGTGVQPQHFGDGTRLSIL.

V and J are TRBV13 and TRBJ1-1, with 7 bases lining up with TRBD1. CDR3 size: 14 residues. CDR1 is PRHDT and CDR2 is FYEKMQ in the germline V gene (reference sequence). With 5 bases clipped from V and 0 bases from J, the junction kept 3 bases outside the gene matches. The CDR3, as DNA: TGTGCCAGCAGCCTTGGACAGGTGAACACTGAAGCTTTCTTT. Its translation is CASSLGQVNTEAFF.

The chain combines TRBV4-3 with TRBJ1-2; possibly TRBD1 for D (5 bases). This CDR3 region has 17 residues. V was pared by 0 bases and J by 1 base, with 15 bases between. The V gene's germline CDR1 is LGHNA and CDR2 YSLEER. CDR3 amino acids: CASSQDAQGTFNYGYTF. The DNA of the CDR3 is TGCGCCAGCAGCCAAGACGCCCAGGGTACCTTTAACTATGGCTACACCTTC.